The sequence of this T cell receptor (beta chain) was determined in a study of blood T cell repertoires in COVID-19. Across the whole study: There were acute and convalescent COVID-19 samples, and they came from the United States, Italy and Spain. T cells, B-cell-depleted T cells, or PBMCs supplied cDNA or gDNA.

Per the study methods: Reference gene primer amplification in the assay estimated nucleated cell counts. Profiled with immunoSEQ multiplex PCR; TCRdb holds only in-frame clones, not every one. The D gene and trimming were derived from the DNA, and the V and J assignments and clone size from that table. The sample lists some 290,000 clones, less than 90% occurring once. Looked up from germline, CDR1 is SGHVS and CDR2 is FQNEAQ. The CDR3 spans 16 residues. Germline trimming cut 3 bases from V and 1 base from J; bases unmatched to any gene: 6. This sequence was found in a man in his sixties who had recovered from COVID-19. The chain combines TRBV7-8 with TRBJ1-3, with TRBD1 identical over 7 bases. Material for sequencing was peripheral blood. This chain's CDR3 is CASSFLQGQSGNTIYF. Written as DNA, the CDR3 is TGTGCCAGCAGCTTTTTGCAGGGACAGTCTGGAAACACCATATATTTT.